These 28 T cell receptor beta chains share one sample of origin, sequenced in a study of cytomegalovirus exposure and HLA in healthy donors. Primers included in the PCR were 60 Vbeta and 13 Jbeta primers. Sequenced by immunoSEQ multiplex PCR; TCRdb stores in-frame clones only, minus some. The sample shows about 260,000 clones, approximately 84% of them seen only once. The sequenced sample consisted of PBMCs. The receptors originated from a woman in her thirties or forties in good health and CMV-seropositive.

V is TRBV2 and J is TRBJ2-1; no clear D gene. The CDR3 is 11 amino acids. Germline V gene data show CDR1 as SNHLY and CDR2 as FYNNEI. V gave up 3 bases and J gave up 12 bases, with 9 bases separating them. CDR3 in DNA: TGTGCCAGCAGTGACTTTCCGGGGCAGTTCTTC. The encoded protein is CASSDFPGQFF.

This chain connects TRBV19 to TRBJ2-7; a weak D match, TRBD2 (5 bases). Deletions cut 1 base from V and 3 bases from J, with 10 bases between. This CDR3 region has 14 residues. In germline, CDR1 is LNHDA, CDR2 SQIVND (reference sequence). CDR3 DNA sequence: TGTGCCAGTAGTATAGTTGCAGCGGACTACGAGCAGTACTTC. This encodes CASSIVAADYEQYF.

This clone was counted a few times. CDR3 residues: CASSYSAGLYNEQFF. Here the CDR3 DNA reads TGTGCCAGCAGCTACAGCGCGGGATTATACAATGAGCAGTTCTTC. The gene calls are TRBV7-6 and TRBJ2-1; D may be TRBD2 (6 bases). This CDR3 has 15 residues. V gave up 4 bases and J gave up 4 bases, with 14 bases separating them. Germline V gene sequence: CDR1 SGHVS, CDR2 FNYEAQ.

The chain links TRBV18 to TRBJ2-7, with TRBD1 identical over 7 bases. The CDR3 runs to 13 residues. CDR1 KGHSH and CDR2 LQKENI come from the germline V gene. V gave up 8 bases and J gave up 2 bases; unmatched junction bases: 6. CDR3 in DNA: TGTGCCAGCACTACGGGACAGCCCTACGAGCAGTACTTC. This translates into CASTTGQPYEQYF.

This clone has only one observation. V gene TRBV19 combines with J gene TRBJ2-7, with 9 bases aligning to TRBD1. Germline trimming cut 5 bases from V and 2 bases from J; bases unmatched to any gene: 4. The CDR3 is made up of 14 amino acids. Germline assignment: CDR1 LNHDA and CDR2 SQIVND (reference sequence). In DNA form, the CDR3 reads TGTGCCAGTAGTGCGGGACAGGGTACCTACGAGCAGTACTTC. It encodes CASSAGQGTYEQYF.

The rearrangement links TRBV7-2 to TRBJ2-7; 8 bases agree with TRBD1. The CDR3 spans 14 residues. Trimming removed 2 bases from V and 6 bases from J; junction bases left unmatched: 6. From germline, CDR1 is SGHTA and CDR2 FQGNSA. For the CDR3, the DNA is TGTGCCAGCAGCTTAAAACGACAGGGGCGCGAGCAGTACTTC. Protein sequence: CASSLKRQGREQYF. The entire variable domain, with the rest obtained from reference TRBV7-2 and TRBJ2-7, is as follows: GAGVSQSPSNKVTEKGKDVELRCDPISGHTALYWYRQSLGQGLEFLIYFQGNSAPDKSGLPSDRFSAERTGGSVSTLTIQRTQQEDSAVYLCASSLKRQGREQYFGPGTRLTVT.

This chain joins TRBV27 and TRBJ2-3, with D perhaps TRBD1 (6 bases). V was pared by 3 bases and J by 3 bases, with 13 bases between. From germline, CDR1 is MNHEY and CDR2 SMNVEV (reference sequence). The CDR3 consists of 15 residues. CDR3 loop: CASSFGSGVTDTQYF. Here the CDR3 DNA reads TGTGCCAGCAGTTTCGGCTCAGGGGTAACAGATACGCAGTATTTT.

This chain uses TRBV4-3 with TRBJ2-4, with D tentatively TRBD1 (6 bases). Germline V lookup: CDR1 LGHNA, CDR2 YSLEER. This CDR3 has 17 amino acids. Trimming took 0 bases from V and 4 from J, leaving 16 bases between them. In nucleotides, the CDR3 is TGCGCCAGCAGCCAAGATACAGGGACGGTTATTAAAAACATTCAGTACTTC. Its protein product is CASSQDTGTVIKNIQYF.

V and J are TRBV7-5 and TRBJ1-2; TRBD1, the table's D call, was not compared with the DNA. TRBV7-5 is a listed pseudogene. This CDR3 has 15 residues. CDR3 residues: CARSSPRTGDYGYTF. In DNA, the CDR3 is TGTGCCAGAAGCTCGCCCCGGACAGGGGACTATGGCTACACCTTC.

This clone was counted a single time. The chain has TRBV5-1 and TRBJ1-6; tentatively, D is TRBD1 (6 bases). The germline gives CDR1 SGHRS, CDR2 YFSETQ. The CDR3 totals 16 residues. V was cut by 0 bases and J by 10 bases, with 17 bases left in between. CDR3 sequence: CASSLEWAGDRSPLHF. In DNA, the CDR3 is TGCGCCAGCAGCTTGGAGTGGGCAGGGGATCGGTCACCCCTCCACTTT.

Turning to this clone: The sample holds other DNA sequences that translate to the same CDR3. The chain is built from TRBV7-9 and TRBJ1-2, with D perhaps TRBD1 (5 bases). Germline loops: CDR1 SEHNR, CDR2 FQNEAQ (reference sequence). There are 15 residues in the CDR3. The V gene lost 0 bases and the J gene lost 1 base, with 9 bases spanning the gap. CDR3 in amino acids: CASSLATDFNYGYTF. The CDR3, as DNA: TGTGCCAGCAGCTTAGCGACAGATTTTAACTATGGCTACACCTTC.

This sequence joins TRBV11-3 and TRBJ2-1; D possibly corresponds to TRBD2 (6 bases). V lost 5 bases to trimming and J lost 5 bases, with 16 bases between them. The germline CDR1 and CDR2 sequences are SGHNT and YENEEA. The CDR3 contains 15 residues. The CDR3 region is CASSLTGLRDNEQFF. The CDR3 region has the DNA TGTGCCAGCAGCCTTACGGGACTCCGGGACAATGAGCAGTTCTTC.

The gene calls are TRBV4-3 and TRBJ2-1; 11 bases are a match to TRBD2. Losses at the gene ends were 4 bases for V and 8 bases for J; bases not matched to a gene: 7. The germline V gene has CDR1 LGHNA and CDR2 YSLEER. The CDR3 totals 15 residues. The CDR3 DNA reads as TGCGCCAGCAGCCTTCTAGCGGGAGGTATTTATGAGCAGTTCTTC. Amino acids: CASSLLAGGIYEQFF.

This clone was counted between two and nine times. This chain links TRBV30 with TRBJ1-2, with a possible D match to TRBD1 (6 bases). The CDR3 loop spans 15 amino acids. Germline loops: CDR1 GTSNPN, CDR2 SVGIG (reference sequence). Trimming left V 4 bases short and J 5 bases short, with 20 bases between. The CDR3 DNA follows: TGTGCCTGGACCCCGGGACATCATCCGGATTATGGCTACACCTTC. This gives the protein CAWTPGHHPDYGYTF.

The CDR3 spells CASRTGGVSNSPLHF. The DNA of the CDR3 is TGTGCCAGCAGAACAGGGGGAGTTAGTAATTCACCCCTCCACTTT. The chain uses TRBV28 and TRBJ1-6, with TRBD1 identical over 8 bases. Germline V CDR1 and CDR2: MDHEN, SYDVKM. V trimming: 6 bases; J trimming: 6 bases; junction bases outside the gene matches: 7. This CDR3 is built from 15 residues.

The CDR3 spells CASSVQAGLANIQYF. The CDR3 nucleotides are TGTGCCAGTAGTGTCCAGGCGGGACTAGCTAACATTCAGTACTTC. This chain links TRBV19 with TRBJ2-4, with TRBD2 matching 9 bases. The V and J ends lost 5 bases and 7 bases, in that order; junction bases with no gene match: 9. This CDR3 is built from 15 residues. Per the germline V gene, CDR1 is LNHDA and CDR2 is SQIVND (reference sequence).

The chain has TRBV10-3 and TRBJ1-5; 7 bases match TRBD1. Trimming took 6 bases from V and 3 from J; bases not matched to a gene: 11. The CDR3 sequence is 16 residues long. CDR1 ENHRY and CDR2 SYGVKD come from the germline V gene. CDR3 sequence (DNA): TGTGCCATCAGCGAATCACAGGGGTTTGACAATCAGCCCCAGCATTTT. Encoded protein: CAISESQGFDNQPQHF.

The CDR3 nucleotides are TGTGCCAGCAGCCCCCAAAAAGGGGGCTCCGAGACCCAGTACTTC. Its translation: CASSPQKGGSETQYF. The chain uses TRBV7-2 and TRBJ2-5; 7 positions match TRBD1. V shed 5 bases, J shed 5 bases, and the junction held 11 bases outside the gene matches. The germline V gene encodes CDR1 SGHTA and CDR2 FQGNSA. CDR3 size: 15 residues.

This sequence joins TRBV2 and TRBJ2-2, with unresolved D. There are 14 residues in the CDR3. V was pared by 10 bases and J by 1 base, with 13 bases between. The germline V gene has CDR1 SNHLY and CDR2 FYNNEI. CDR3 in DNA: TGTGCCACTAAGAGAGGCCTGAACACCGGGGAGCTGTTTTTT. It translates to CATKRGLNTGELFF. Full variable domain (remainder filled in from reference TRBV2 and TRBJ2-2): EPEVTQTPSHQVTQMGQEVILRCVPISNHLYFYWYRQILGQKVEFLVSFYNNEISEKSEIFDDQFSVERPDGSNFTLKIRSTKLEDSAMYFCATKRGLNTGELFFGEGSRLTVL.

The chain joins TRBV6-5 to TRBJ2-5, with TRBD2 matching over 12 bases. CDR3 length equals 15 residues. Germline CDR1 and CDR2: MNHEY and SVGAGI. The V gene end was trimmed by 4 bases and the J gene end by 5 bases; junction bases not matched to a gene: 5. CDR3 in DNA: TGTGCCAGCAGTTCATTGACTAGCGGGAGTGAGACCCAGTACTTC. Translating it yields CASSSLTSGSETQYF.

Concerning this clone: Within the sample, other DNA sequences also encode this same CDR3. The chain carries TRBV27 and TRBJ2-7, with D perhaps matching TRBD2 (6 bases). The germline V gene encodes CDR1 MNHEY and CDR2 SMNVEV (reference sequence). This CDR3 has 12 amino acids. Trimming took off 3 bases at V and 7 bases at J, with 10 bases between the two ends. The CDR3 is CASSLEGREQYF. CDR3 coding DNA: TGTGCCAGCAGTTTGGAGGGGAGGGAGCAGTACTTC.

The J gene is TRBJ2-2, the V gene TRBV13, with 7 nucleotides matching TRBD2. Per the germline V gene, CDR1 is PRHDT and CDR2 is FYEKMQ (reference sequence). This CDR3 spans 14 amino acids. J gave up 7 bases and V 6 bases, and 8 bases lay outside the gene matches. This CDR3 is CASRLREVNGELFF. In DNA, the CDR3 is TGTGCCAGCAGGCTCCGGGAGGTTAACGGGGAGCTGTTTTTT.

The V gene is TRBV29-1, the J gene TRBJ2-4; 7 nucleotides line up with TRBD2. The CDR3 contains 15 residues. V lost 6 bases and J lost 1; bases outside the gene matches: 9. Germline-derived CDR1 and CDR2 are SQVTM and ANQGSEA. CDR3 coding DNA: TGCAGCGTGTCAGCGGGGTCGGCGGCCAAAAACATTCAGTACTTC. Amino acid sequence: CSVSAGSAAKNIQYF.

V gene TRBV11-3 combines with J gene TRBJ2-1, with 9 nucleotides matching TRBD2. Per germline, CDR1 SGHNT and CDR2 YENEEA. This CDR3 comprises 15 residues. Trimming removed 0 bases from V and 8 bases from J; junction bases left unmatched: 5. The CDR3 nucleotides read TGTGCCAGCAGCTTAGAAGCGGGAGGCGCCCATGAGCAGTTCTTC. Amino acid sequence: CASSLEAGGAHEQFF.

The gene calls are TRBV13 and TRBJ2-5; a weak D match, TRBD2 (6 bases). The end of the DNA is better explained by TRBJ2-7, so the J call may be wrong. Germline V CDR1 and CDR2: PRHDT, FYEKMQ (reference sequence). The CDR3 runs to 14 residues. The CDR3 sequence: CASSRLVPSYEQYF. The CDR3 DNA reads TGTGCCAGCAGCCGACTAGTTCCTTCCTACGAGCAGTACTTC.

V and J are TRBV4-3 and TRBJ2-3; 12 bases agree with TRBD2. With 4 bases clipped from V and 5 bases from J, the junction kept 13 bases outside the gene matches. The germline CDR1 and CDR2 sequences are LGHNA and YSLEER. CDR3 size: 18 residues. CDR3 region: CASSPGALAGGLRDTQYF. The CDR3 DNA reads TGCGCCAGCAGCCCAGGTGCACTAGCGGGAGGTTTACGAGATACGCAGTATTTT.

CDR3 amino acids: CASSHYGTGGAGAFF. CDR3 DNA sequence: TGCGCCAGCAGCCATTACGGGACAGGGGGCGCCGGAGCTTTCTTT. This chain connects TRBV4-3 to TRBJ1-1; 12 nucleotides agree with TRBD1. V shed 3 bases and J 10 bases; nucleotides not matched to a gene: 9. Germline CDR1 is LGHNA and CDR2 is YSLEER. The CDR3 runs 15 residues.

The V call is TRBV15, the J call TRBJ1-6, with 8 bases aligning to TRBD1. Trimming removed 4 bases from V and 6 bases from J; junction bases left unmatched: 8. This CDR3 comprises 16 residues. CDR1 and CDR2 from the germline V gene are LNHNV and YYDKDF (reference sequence). The CDR3 DNA sequence: TGTGCCACCAGCATAAAGACAGGGGTGGGTAATTCACCCCTCCACTTT. Amino acids: CATSIKTGVGNSPLHF. The entire variable domain, with the rest obtained from reference TRBV15 and TRBJ1-6, is as follows: DAMVIQNPRYQVTQFGKPVTLSCSQTLNHNVMYWYQQKSSQAPKLLFHYYDKDFNNEADTPDNFQSRRPNTSFCFLDIRSPGLGDTAMYLCATSIKTGVGNSPLHFGNGTRLTVT.